The TCR beta chain described here comes from a study of blood T cell repertoires in COVID-19. Study summary: From T cells, B-cell-depleted T cells, or PBMCs came the material, which was cDNA or gDNA.

Methods used by the authors: Using reference gene primer amplification, nucleated cell counts were estimated. TCRdb's table, derived via immunoSEQ multiplex PCR, lists solely in-frame clones and lacks some. V and J calls and clone size are those listed in that table; D and trimming were worked out from the DNA. The sample lists 250,000 or so clones, roughly 88% seen once, with approximately 2.4% in the top ten. This CDR3 is built from 14 residues. The germline V gene encodes CDR1 SNHLY and CDR2 FYNNEI. The V end was cut by 2 bases, the J end by 6 bases, with 11 bases between. The origin of this receptor is a man aged 35 to 55 who had recovered from COVID-19. Sequenced sample: peripheral blood. J is TRBJ2-1 and V is TRBV2, with D possibly TRBD1 on 5 matching bases. The CDR3 DNA follows: TGTGCCAGCAGTGAACTTAGGGGTACCAATGAGCAGTTCTTC. It yields the protein CASSELRGTNEQFF.